This record concerns one T cell receptor beta chain sequence. The antigen is not known. TEMRA cells were FACS-enriched, and CD8+ and CD4+ T cells were isolated negatively. This sample is part of a study of CD8 T cells in Susac syndrome. Study-wide points: As the study acknowledged, the number of individuals in its TCR sequencing and HLA analysis was relatively small.

V lost 4 bases and J 2 bases, leaving 6 bases between the germline ends. In germline, CDR1 is DFQATT, CDR2 SNEGSKA (reference sequence). This CDR3 spans 12 amino acids. The authors reverse transcribed about 0.45 to 1 ug RNA with random hexamers. By means of immunoSEQ multiplex PCR, TCR beta CDR3 spanning 54 Vbeta and 13 Jbeta underwent amplification. MiXCR, applied by TCRdb to the immunoSEQ multiplex PCR reads, yields one record per CDR3 protein. The sample has roughly 150,000 distinct CDR3 sequences, about 93% seen once. The rearrangement joins TRBV20-1 to TRBJ1-3; D unclear. Sample: CD4+ T cells from PBMCs. The receptor's source is a human donor in good health. CDR3 bases: TGCAGTGCTACCCAGGCTGGAAACACCATATATTTT. It is translated as CSATQAGNTIYF.